This T cell receptor beta chain was sequenced in a study of blood T cell repertoires in COVID-19. This clone appeared once. The CDR3 runs to 14 residues. Germline CDR1 reads SGHAT; CDR2 reads FQNNGV. Trimming cost V 1 base and J 3 bases, with 10 bases left between them. Sequencing was performed with immunoSEQ multiplex PCR; in TCRdb, only in-frame clones are kept and a portion is missing. The sample holds over 200,000 clones, 80% to 90% seen once. The J gene is TRBJ2-7, the V gene TRBV11-2; a weak D match, TRBD1 (5 bases). The sample consisted of PBMCs or T cells enriched from blood (not recorded which). This sequence was found in a man younger than 35 who had recovered from COVID-19. CDR3 in amino acids: CASSLGGSLYEQYF. In DNA, the CDR3 is TGTGCCAGCAGCTTAGGGGGCTCCCTCTACGAGCAGTACTTC. Together with reference TRBV11-2 and TRBJ2-7, the CDR3 gives the full variable domain: EAGVAQSPRYKIIEKRQSVAFWCNPISGHATLYWYQQILGQGPKLLIQFQNNGVVDDSQLPKDRFSAERLKGVDSTLKIQPAKLEDSAVYLCASSLGGSLYEQYFGPGTRLTVT.